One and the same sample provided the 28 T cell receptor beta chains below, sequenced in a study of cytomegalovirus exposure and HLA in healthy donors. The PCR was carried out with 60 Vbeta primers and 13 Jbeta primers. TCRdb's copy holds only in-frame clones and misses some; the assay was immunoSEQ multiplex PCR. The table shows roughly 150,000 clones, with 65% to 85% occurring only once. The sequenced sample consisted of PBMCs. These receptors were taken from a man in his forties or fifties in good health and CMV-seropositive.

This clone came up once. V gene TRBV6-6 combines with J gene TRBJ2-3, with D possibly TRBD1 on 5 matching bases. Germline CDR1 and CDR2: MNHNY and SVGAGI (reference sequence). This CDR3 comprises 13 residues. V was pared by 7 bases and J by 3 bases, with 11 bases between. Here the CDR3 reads CASISAGTDTQYF. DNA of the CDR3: TGTGCCAGCATCTCGGCAGGGACAGATACGCAGTATTTT.

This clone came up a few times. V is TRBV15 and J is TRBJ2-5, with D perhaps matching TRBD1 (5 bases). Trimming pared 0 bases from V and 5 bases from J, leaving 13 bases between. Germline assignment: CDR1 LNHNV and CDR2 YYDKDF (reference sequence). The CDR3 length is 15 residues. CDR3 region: CATSRDRSGWETQYF. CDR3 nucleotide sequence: TGTGCCACCAGCAGAGATCGTTCAGGGTGGGAGACCCAGTACTTC.

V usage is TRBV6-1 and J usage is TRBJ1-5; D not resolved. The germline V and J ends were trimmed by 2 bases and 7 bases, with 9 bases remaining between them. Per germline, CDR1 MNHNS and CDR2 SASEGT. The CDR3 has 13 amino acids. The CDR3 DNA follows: TGTGCCAGCAGTGAACTAAGTTTACAGCCCCAGCATTTT. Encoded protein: CASSELSLQPQHF.

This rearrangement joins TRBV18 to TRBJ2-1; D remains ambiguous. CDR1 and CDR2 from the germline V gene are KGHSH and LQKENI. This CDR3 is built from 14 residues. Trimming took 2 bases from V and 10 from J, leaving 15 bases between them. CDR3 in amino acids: CASSPLESGQEQFF. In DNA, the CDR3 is TGTGCCAGCTCACCATTGGAATCTGGGCAGGAGCAGTTCTTC.

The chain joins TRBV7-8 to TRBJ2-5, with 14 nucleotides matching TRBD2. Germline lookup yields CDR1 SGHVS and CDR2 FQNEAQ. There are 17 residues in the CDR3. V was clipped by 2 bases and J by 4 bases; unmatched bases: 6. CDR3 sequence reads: CASSLKSTSGRGETQYF. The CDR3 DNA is TGTGCCAGCAGCTTAAAATCGACTAGCGGGAGGGGAGAGACCCAGTACTTC.

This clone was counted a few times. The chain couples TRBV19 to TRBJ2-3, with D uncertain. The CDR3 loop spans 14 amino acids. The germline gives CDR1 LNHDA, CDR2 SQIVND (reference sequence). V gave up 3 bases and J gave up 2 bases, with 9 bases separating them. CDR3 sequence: CASSIGTITDTQYF. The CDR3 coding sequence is TGTGCCAGTAGTATTGGCACTATCACAGATACGCAGTATTTT. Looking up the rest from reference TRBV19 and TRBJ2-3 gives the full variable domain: DGGITQSPKYLFRKEGQNVTLSCEQNLNHDAMYWYRQDPGQGLRLIYYSQIVNDFQKGDIAEGYSVSREKKESFPLTVTSAQKNPTAFYLCASSIGTITDTQYFGPGTRLTVL.

The CDR3: CASSQEADRGFNEQFF. The CDR3 DNA is TGCGCCAGCAGCCAAGAGGCGGACAGGGGTTTCAATGAGCAGTTCTTC. The rearrangement links TRBV4-1 to TRBJ2-1; TRBD1 matches at 9 bases. The junction had 6 bases not matched to a gene; V was cut back by 0 bases and J by 6 bases. The germline V gene has CDR1 MGHRA and CDR2 YSYEKL. This CDR3 region has 16 residues.

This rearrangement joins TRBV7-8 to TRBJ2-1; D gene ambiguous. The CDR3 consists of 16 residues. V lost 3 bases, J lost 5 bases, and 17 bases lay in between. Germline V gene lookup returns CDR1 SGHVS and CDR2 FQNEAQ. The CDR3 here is CASSFPHSSPNNEQFF. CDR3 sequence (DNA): TGTGCCAGCAGCTTTCCCCACTCCTCCCCTAACAATGAGCAGTTCTTC.

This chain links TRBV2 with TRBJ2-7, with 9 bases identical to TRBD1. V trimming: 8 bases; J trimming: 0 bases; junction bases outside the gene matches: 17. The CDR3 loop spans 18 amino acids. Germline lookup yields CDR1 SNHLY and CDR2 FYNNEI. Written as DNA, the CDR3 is TGTGCCAGCCGATCCGGGACAGGGAGAGTTTTGTTCTCCTACGAGCAGTACTTC. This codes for CASRSGTGRVLFSYEQYF. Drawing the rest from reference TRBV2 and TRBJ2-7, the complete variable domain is EPEVTQTPSHQVTQMGQEVILRCVPISNHLYFYWYRQILGQKVEFLVSFYNNEISEKSEIFDDQFSVERPDGSNFTLKIRSTKLEDSAMYFCASRSGTGRVLFSYEQYFGPGTRLTVT.

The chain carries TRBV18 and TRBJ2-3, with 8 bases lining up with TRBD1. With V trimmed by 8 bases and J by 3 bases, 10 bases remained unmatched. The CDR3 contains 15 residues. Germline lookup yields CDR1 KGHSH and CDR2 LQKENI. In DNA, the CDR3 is TGTGCCAGCGGCCGCGACAGGGGCGGGACAGATACGCAGTATTTT. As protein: CASGRDRGGTDTQYF.

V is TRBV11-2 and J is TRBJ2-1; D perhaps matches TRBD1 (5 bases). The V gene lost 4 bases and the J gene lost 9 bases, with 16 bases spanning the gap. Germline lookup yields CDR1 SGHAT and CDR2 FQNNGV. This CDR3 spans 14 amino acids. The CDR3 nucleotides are TGTGCCAGCAGCTCTTCCACAGGTACCAGTGAGCAGTTCTTC. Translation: CASSSSTGTSEQFF.

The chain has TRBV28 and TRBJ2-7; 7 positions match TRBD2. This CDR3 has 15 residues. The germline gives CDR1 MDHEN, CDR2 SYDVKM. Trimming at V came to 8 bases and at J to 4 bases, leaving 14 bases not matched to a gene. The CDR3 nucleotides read TGTGCCAGCGGTGTGGGGGGGGGTATTCTTTACGAGCAGTACTTC. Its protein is CASGVGGGILYEQYF.

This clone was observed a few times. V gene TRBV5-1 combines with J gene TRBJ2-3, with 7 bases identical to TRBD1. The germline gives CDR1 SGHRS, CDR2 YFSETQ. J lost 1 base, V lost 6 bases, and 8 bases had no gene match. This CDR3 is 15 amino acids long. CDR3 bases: TGCGCCAGCAACCCCAACAGGGGACGCACAGATACGCAGTATTTT. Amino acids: CASNPNRGRTDTQYF.

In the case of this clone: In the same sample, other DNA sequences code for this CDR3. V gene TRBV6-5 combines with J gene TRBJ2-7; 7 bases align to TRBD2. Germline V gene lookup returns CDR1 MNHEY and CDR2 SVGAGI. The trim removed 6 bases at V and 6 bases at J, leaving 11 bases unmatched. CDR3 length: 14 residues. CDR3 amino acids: CASRPGLGRGEQYF. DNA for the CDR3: TGTGCCAGCAGACCCGGTTTGGGGAGGGGCGAGCAGTACTTC.

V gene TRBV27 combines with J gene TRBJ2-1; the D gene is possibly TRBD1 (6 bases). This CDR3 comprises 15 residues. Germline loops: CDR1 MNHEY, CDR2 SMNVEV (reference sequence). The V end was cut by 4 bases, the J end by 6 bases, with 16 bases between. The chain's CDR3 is CASSSQGTPSNEQFF. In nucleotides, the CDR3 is TGTGCCAGCAGTTCTCAGGGGACCCCTAGCAATGAGCAGTTCTTC.

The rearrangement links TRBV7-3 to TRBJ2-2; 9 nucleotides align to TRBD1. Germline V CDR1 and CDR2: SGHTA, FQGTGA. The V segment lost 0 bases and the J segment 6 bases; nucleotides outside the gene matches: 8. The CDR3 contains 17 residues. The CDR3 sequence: CASSLTWGQGNPGELFF. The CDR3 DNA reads TGTGCCAGCAGCTTAACGTGGGGACAGGGAAATCCCGGGGAGCTGTTTTTT.

The CDR3 loop reads CASSFLGGSNEKLFF. CDR3 bases: TGTGCCAGCAGCTTTTTAGGGGGCTCGAATGAAAAACTGTTTTTT. The chain couples TRBV5-4 to TRBJ1-4; 7 bases line up with TRBD1. The CDR3 has 15 amino acids. With 2 bases clipped from V and 5 bases from J, the junction kept 6 bases outside the gene matches. Germline V gene data show CDR1 as SGHNT and CDR2 as YYREEE (reference sequence).

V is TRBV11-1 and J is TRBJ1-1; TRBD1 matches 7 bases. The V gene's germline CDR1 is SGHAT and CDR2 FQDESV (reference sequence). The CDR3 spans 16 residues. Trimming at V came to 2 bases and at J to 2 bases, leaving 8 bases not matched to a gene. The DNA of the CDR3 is TGTGCCAGCAGCTTATGGTATGGGACAGCAAACACTGAAGCTTTCTTT. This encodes CASSLWYGTANTEAFF.

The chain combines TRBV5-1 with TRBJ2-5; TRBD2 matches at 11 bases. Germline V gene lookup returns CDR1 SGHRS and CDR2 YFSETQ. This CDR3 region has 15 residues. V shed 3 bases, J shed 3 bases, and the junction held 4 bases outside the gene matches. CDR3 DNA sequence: TGCGCCAGCAGCTCCGGGACTAGCGGAGAAGAGACCCAGTACTTC. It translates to CASSSGTSGEETQYF.

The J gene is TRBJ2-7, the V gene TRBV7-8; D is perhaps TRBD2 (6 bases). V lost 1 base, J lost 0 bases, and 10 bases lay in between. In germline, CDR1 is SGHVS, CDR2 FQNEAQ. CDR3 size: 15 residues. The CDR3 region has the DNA TGTGCCAGCAGCTTAGGGGGACTCGCCTCCTACGAGCAGTACTTC. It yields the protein CASSLGGLASYEQYF.

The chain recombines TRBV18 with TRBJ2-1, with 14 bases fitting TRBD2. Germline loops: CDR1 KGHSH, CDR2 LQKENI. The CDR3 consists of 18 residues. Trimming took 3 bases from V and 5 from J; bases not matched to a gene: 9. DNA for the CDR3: TGTGCCAGCTCACCTCGGACTAGCGGGGGGTTTTCCAACAATGAGCAGTTCTTC. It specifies CASSPRTSGGFSNNEQFF. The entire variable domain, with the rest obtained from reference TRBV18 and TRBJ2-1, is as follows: NAGVMQNPRHLVRRRGQEARLRCSPMKGHSHVYWYRQLPEEGLKFMVYLQKENIIDESGMPKERFSAEFPKEGPSILRIQQVVRGDSAAYFCASSPRTSGGFSNNEQFFGPGTRLTVL.

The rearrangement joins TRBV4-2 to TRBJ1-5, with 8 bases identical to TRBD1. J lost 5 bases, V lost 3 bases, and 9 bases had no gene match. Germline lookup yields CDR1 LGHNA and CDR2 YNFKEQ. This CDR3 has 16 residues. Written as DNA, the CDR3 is TGTGCCAGCAGCCAGGAAGAACAGGGGGAGTATCAGCCCCAGCATTTT. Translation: CASSQEEQGEYQPQHF.

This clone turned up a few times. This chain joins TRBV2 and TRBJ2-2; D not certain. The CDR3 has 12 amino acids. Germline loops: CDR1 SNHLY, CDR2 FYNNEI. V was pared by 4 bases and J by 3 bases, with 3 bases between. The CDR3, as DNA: TGTGCCAGCAGTGTAGACACCGGGGAGCTGTTTTTT. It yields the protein CASSVDTGELFF.

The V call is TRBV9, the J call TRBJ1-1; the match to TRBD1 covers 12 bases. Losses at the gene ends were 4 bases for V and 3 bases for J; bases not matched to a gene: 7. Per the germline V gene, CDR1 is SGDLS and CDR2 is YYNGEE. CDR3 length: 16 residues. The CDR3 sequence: CASSSGQGARDTEAFF. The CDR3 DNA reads TGTGCCAGCAGCTCGGGACAGGGGGCCCGGGACACTGAAGCTTTCTTT.

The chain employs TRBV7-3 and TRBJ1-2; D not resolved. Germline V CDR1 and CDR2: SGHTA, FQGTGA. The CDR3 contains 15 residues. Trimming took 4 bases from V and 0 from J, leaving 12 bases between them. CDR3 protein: CASSSSATSNYGYTF. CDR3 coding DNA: TGTGCCAGCAGCTCGTCGGCGACTTCTAACTATGGCTACACCTTC.

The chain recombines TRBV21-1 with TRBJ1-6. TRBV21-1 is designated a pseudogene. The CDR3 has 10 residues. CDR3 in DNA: TGTGCCAGCAGCACGTACTCCCCCCACTTT. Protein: CASSTYSPHF.

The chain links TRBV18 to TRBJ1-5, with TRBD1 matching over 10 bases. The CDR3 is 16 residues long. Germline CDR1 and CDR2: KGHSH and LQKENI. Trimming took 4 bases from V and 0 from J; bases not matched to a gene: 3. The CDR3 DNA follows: TGTGCCAGCTCACTGGGGACAGGGGATAGCAATCAGCCCCAGCATTTT. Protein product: CASSLGTGDSNQPQHF.

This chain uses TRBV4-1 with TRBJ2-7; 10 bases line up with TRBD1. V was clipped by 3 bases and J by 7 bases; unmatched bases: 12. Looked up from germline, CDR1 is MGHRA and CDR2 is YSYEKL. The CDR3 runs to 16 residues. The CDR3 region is CASSHSPDRGRREQYF. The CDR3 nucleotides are TGCGCCAGCAGCCACAGCCCCGACAGGGGGCGCCGGGAGCAGTACTTC.